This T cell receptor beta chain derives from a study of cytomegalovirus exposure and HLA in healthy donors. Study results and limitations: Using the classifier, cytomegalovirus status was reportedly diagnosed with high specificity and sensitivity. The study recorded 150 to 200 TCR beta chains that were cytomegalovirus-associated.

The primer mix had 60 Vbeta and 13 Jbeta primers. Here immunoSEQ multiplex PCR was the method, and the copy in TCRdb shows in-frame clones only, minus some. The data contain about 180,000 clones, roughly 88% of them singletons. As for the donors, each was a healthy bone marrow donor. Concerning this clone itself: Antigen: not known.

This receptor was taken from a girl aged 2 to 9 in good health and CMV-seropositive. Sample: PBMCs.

CDR3: CASSLWVAPTGELFF. CDR3 nucleotide sequence: TGTGCCAGCAGTTTGTGGGTAGCGCCAACCGGGGAGCTGTTTTTT. V is TRBV28 and J is TRBJ2-2; TRBD2 is a possible D gene (5 bases). Trimming took off 3 bases at V and 5 bases at J, with 13 bases between the two ends. Per germline, CDR1 MDHEN and CDR2 SYDVKM. The CDR3 is 15 residues long.